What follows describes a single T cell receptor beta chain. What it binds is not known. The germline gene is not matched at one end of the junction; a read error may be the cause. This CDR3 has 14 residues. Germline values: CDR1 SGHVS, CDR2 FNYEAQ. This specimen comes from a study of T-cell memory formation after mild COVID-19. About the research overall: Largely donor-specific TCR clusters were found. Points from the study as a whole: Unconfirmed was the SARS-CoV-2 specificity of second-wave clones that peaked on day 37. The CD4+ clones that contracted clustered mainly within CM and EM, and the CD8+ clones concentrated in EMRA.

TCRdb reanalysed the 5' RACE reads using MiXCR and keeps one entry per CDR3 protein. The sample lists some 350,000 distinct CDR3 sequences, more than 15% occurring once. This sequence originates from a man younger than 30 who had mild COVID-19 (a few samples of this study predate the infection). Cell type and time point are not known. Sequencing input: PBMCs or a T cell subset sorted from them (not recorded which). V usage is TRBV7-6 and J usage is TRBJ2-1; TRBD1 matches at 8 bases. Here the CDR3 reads CASSLQGAYNDQFF. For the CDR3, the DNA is TGTGCCAGCAGCTTACAGGGGGCCTACAATGATCAGTTCTTC. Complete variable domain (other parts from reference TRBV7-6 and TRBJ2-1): GAGVSQSPRYKVTKRGQDVALRCDPISGHVSLYWYRQALGQGPEFLTYFNYEAQQDKSGLPNDRFSAERPEGSISTLTIQRTEQRDSAMYRCASSLQGAYNDQFFGPGTRLTVL.